One sample yielded the 23 T cell receptor beta chains listed below, sequenced in a study of T cell responses to AZD1222 COVID-19 vaccine. The repertoire was sequenced with immunoSEQ multiplex PCR; TCRdb's copy has only in-frame clones and lacks some. The sample carries roughly 140,000 clones, around nine tenths recorded once. Sequences were derived from peripheral blood, sampled on day 0 of AZD1222 vaccination. These receptors came from an adult in good health.

V usage is TRBV5-1 and J usage is TRBJ2-5, with 7 bases lining up with TRBD1. Germline CDR1 SGHRS, CDR2 YFSETQ. The CDR3 length is 14 residues. J gave up 1 base and V 5 bases, and 5 bases lay outside the gene matches. In DNA form, the CDR3 reads TGCGCCAGCAGACAAGGGACAGTCCAAGAGACCCAGTACTTC. It yields the protein CASRQGTVQETQYF.

The chain is built from TRBV19 and TRBJ1-2; D not certain. V was cut by 6 bases and J by 2 bases, with 13 bases left in between. CDR3 length: 14 residues. The germline V gene encodes CDR1 LNHDA and CDR2 SQIVND (reference sequence). CDR3 residues: CASSETSRNYGYTF. DNA for the CDR3: TGTGCCAGTAGCGAAACCTCCAGGAACTATGGCTACACCTTC. The complete variable domain, with remaining parts taken from reference TRBV19 and TRBJ1-2, reads DGGITQSPKYLFRKEGQNVTLSCEQNLNHDAMYWYRQDPGQGLRLIYYSQIVNDFQKGDIAEGYSVSREKKESFPLTVTSAQKNPTAFYLCASSETSRNYGYTFGSGTRLTVV.

The rearrangement links TRBV9 to TRBJ2-7, with 11 bases matching TRBD1. The germline gives CDR1 SGDLS, CDR2 YYNGEE. With V trimmed by 3 bases and J by 1 base, 12 bases remained unmatched. The CDR3 totals 18 residues. The CDR3 here is CASSANAKGTGGSYEQYF. The CDR3 nucleotides are TGTGCCAGCAGCGCCAACGCCAAGGGGACAGGGGGATCCTACGAGCAGTACTTC.

This chain uses TRBV29-1 with TRBJ2-7, with D perhaps TRBD1 (6 bases). V dropped 5 bases and J dropped 2 bases, with 10 bases sitting between them. The CDR3 consists of 12 residues. The germline CDR1 and CDR2 sequences are SQVTM and ANQGSEA. The chain's CDR3 is CSVQGQPYEQYF. The CDR3 region has the DNA TGCAGCGTTCAAGGACAGCCCTACGAGCAGTACTTC.

As to this clone: This same CDR3 is encoded by further DNA sequences in the sample. The V gene is TRBV12-3 or TRBV12-4, the J gene TRBJ2-3; tentatively, D is TRBD2 (6 bases). The ends were cut back, 5 bases at V and 0 bases at J, with 6 bases in the middle. The length of the CDR3 is 13 residues. CDR3: CASSGTSTDTQYF. In nucleotides, the CDR3 is TGTGCCAGCAGTGGGACTAGCACAGATACGCAGTATTTT.

This clone was seen once. This chain connects TRBV28 to TRBJ1-1; no reliable D call. The CDR3 runs to 13 residues. The V end lost 4 bases, the J end lost 10 bases, and 16 bases lay between the germline ends. From germline, CDR1 is MDHEN and CDR2 SYDVKM. CDR3: CASSWVKGPVAFF. Written as DNA, the CDR3 is TGTGCCAGCAGTTGGGTTAAGGGCCCGGTAGCTTTCTTT.

The rearrangement uses TRBV7-2 and TRBJ2-1; perhaps TRBD1 as D (5 bases). The germline CDR1 and CDR2 sequences are SGHTA and FQGNSA. CDR3 length: 15 residues. The ends were cut back, 5 bases at V and 0 bases at J, with 11 bases in the middle. The CDR3 region is CASSGHIGSYNEQFF. Written as DNA, the CDR3 is TGTGCCAGCAGCGGACACATTGGCTCCTACAATGAGCAGTTCTTC.

This chain joins TRBV28 and TRBJ2-1; TRBD1 agrees at 8 bases. Germline CDR1 MDHEN, CDR2 SYDVKM. The ends lost 10 bases at V and 6 bases at J; junction bases unmatched: 8. The CDR3 runs to 13 residues. The CDR3 sequence: CATGQGWVNEQFF. CDR3 DNA sequence: TGTGCCACCGGACAGGGTTGGGTCAATGAGCAGTTCTTC.

The rearrangement joins TRBV7-2 to TRBJ2-3; D unresolved. Germline V gene sequence: CDR1 SGHTA, CDR2 FQGNSA. The CDR3 sequence is 14 residues long. V lost 3 bases to trimming and J lost 2 bases, with 9 bases between them. The CDR3 DNA reads TGTGCCAGCAGCTTGGGCCCTATCACAGATACGCAGTATTTT. Translation gives CASSLGPITDTQYF.

The chain recombines TRBV27 with TRBJ2-7; the match to TRBD1 covers 10 bases. Germline V gene data show CDR1 as MNHEY and CDR2 as SMNVEV (reference sequence). Germline trimming cut 2 bases from V and 3 bases from J; bases unmatched to any gene: 1. The CDR3 runs 14 residues. The CDR3 sequence: CASSLDRGRYEQYF. CDR3 nucleotide sequence: TGTGCCAGCAGTTTAGACAGGGGGCGCTACGAGCAGTACTTC.

This clone was seen only a few times. V gene TRBV7-9 combines with J gene TRBJ2-7; the match to TRBD2 covers 11 bases. V lost 5 bases and J lost 2; bases outside the gene matches: 8. This CDR3 is 16 amino acids long. CDR1 is SEHNR, CDR2 FQNEAQ, per germline (reference sequence). DNA of the CDR3: TGTGCCAGCAGCCCCCGACTAGCGGGGTCACCCTACGAGCAGTACTTC. Translated: CASSPRLAGSPYEQYF.

Note on this clone: Other DNA sequences from this sample encode an identical CDR3 as well. The rearrangement uses TRBV19 and TRBJ2-7, with TRBD2 identical over 8 bases. The CDR3 consists of 13 residues. Per the germline V gene, CDR1 is LNHDA and CDR2 is SQIVND (reference sequence). Losses at the gene ends were 3 bases for V and 4 bases for J; bases not matched to a gene: 2. This CDR3 is CASSMTSVYEQYF. CDR3 coding DNA: TGTGCCAGTAGTATGACTAGCGTGTACGAGCAGTACTTC.

The chain is built from TRBV6-5 and TRBJ1-5, with no clear D. Germline CDR1 and CDR2: MNHEY and SVGAGI. The germline V and J ends were trimmed by 4 bases and 1 base, with 14 bases remaining between them. The CDR3 spans 16 residues. The CDR3 coding sequence is TGTGCCAGCAGTTCTGGAGGCAGGACGAGCAATCAGCCCCAGCATTTT. Its translation: CASSSGGRTSNQPQHF.

J is TRBJ2-7 and V is TRBV1; TRBD1 is taken as the D call from the table, unchecked against the DNA. TRBV1 is an annotated pseudogene. The CDR3 spans 14 residues. CDR3 DNA sequence: TGCACCAGCAGTTGCAGGAAAATGTTCTACGAGCAGTACTTC. This codes for CTSSCRKMFYEQYF.

V and J are TRBV9 and TRBJ1-3; weak D call: TRBD1 (5 bases). Trimming left V 0 bases short and J 7 bases short, with 5 bases between. Per germline, CDR1 SGDLS and CDR2 YYNGEE. The CDR3 contains 12 residues. The CDR3 DNA follows: TGTGCCAGCAGCGTAGAGGGGAACACCATATATTTT. It specifies CASSVEGNTIYF.

This clone was detected only once. This rearrangement joins TRBV18 to TRBJ2-1, with TRBD2 matching over 7 bases. Trimming cost V 3 bases and J 5 bases; bases outside gene matches: 7. The CDR3 runs 15 residues. The germline V gene encodes CDR1 KGHSH and CDR2 LQKENI. The CDR3 here is CASSPLAGANNEQFF. Written as DNA, the CDR3 is TGTGCCAGCTCACCTCTCGCGGGAGCAAACAATGAGCAGTTCTTC.

The CDR3 loop is CASSLGHGTEAFF. CDR3 in DNA: TGTGCCAGCAGCTTAGGCCACGGTACTGAAGCTTTCTTT. This chain connects TRBV7-9 to TRBJ1-1; D gene unclear. CDR3 length equals 13 residues. Germline V gene sequence: CDR1 SEHNR, CDR2 FQNEAQ (reference sequence). Deletions cut 1 base from V and 5 bases from J, with 8 bases between.

This chain links TRBV28 with TRBJ1-5; D perhaps matches TRBD1 (5 bases). CDR1 is MDHEN and CDR2 is SYDVKM in the germline V gene. V shed 5 bases and J shed 4 bases, with 12 bases lying between them. The CDR3 covers 14 residues. DNA of the CDR3: TGTGCCAGCAGTCCCCTCCGGGGGAATCAGCCCCAGCATTTT. It codes for CASSPLRGNQPQHF.

For the CDR3, the DNA is TGTGCCAGCAGCACGACCGGGGAGCTGTTTTTT. Translating it yields CASSTTGELFF. The chain couples TRBV3-1 (or the pseudogene TRBV3-2) to TRBJ2-2, with unresolved D. Germline-derived CDR1 and CDR2 are LGHDT and YNNKEL (reference sequence). This CDR3 region has 11 residues. V lost 5 bases, J lost 5 bases, and 3 bases lay in between.

The chain recombines TRBV4-1 with TRBJ2-5; the match to TRBD2 covers 10 bases. Per the germline V gene, CDR1 is MGHRA and CDR2 is YSYEKL. V dropped 4 bases and J dropped 4; count of bases not matched to a gene: 9. The CDR3 has 16 amino acids. CDR3 sequence (DNA): TGCGCCAGCAGCCCGGGACTAGCGACATCGCCAGAGACCCAGTACTTC. Translating it yields CASSPGLATSPETQYF.

This clone was seen only once. CDR3 sequence: CASAGLAGAQETQYF. CDR3 DNA: TGCGCCAGCGCTGGACTAGCGGGAGCCCAAGAGACCCAGTACTTC. The chain joins TRBV4-1 to TRBJ2-5, with 13 bases lining up with TRBD2. Germline V gene data show CDR1 as MGHRA and CDR2 as YSYEKL. The CDR3 spans 15 residues. V was clipped by 8 bases and J by 1 base; unmatched bases: 4.

J is TRBJ2-6 and V is TRBV15; a weak D match, TRBD1 (5 bases). The V gene lost 3 bases and the J gene lost 0 bases, with 6 bases spanning the gap. The CDR3 loop spans 15 amino acids. Per germline, CDR1 LNHNV and CDR2 YYDKDF (reference sequence). The CDR3 DNA reads as TGTGCCACCAGCAGGGACAACTCTGGGGCCAACGTCCTGACTTTC. This gives the protein CATSRDNSGANVLTF. The whole variable domain, remainder taken from reference TRBV15 and TRBJ2-6, is DAMVIQNPRYQVTQFGKPVTLSCSQTLNHNVMYWYQQKSSQAPKLLFHYYDKDFNNEADTPDNFQSRRPNTSFCFLDIRSPGLGDTAMYLCATSRDNSGANVLTFGAGSRLTVL.

The chain joins TRBV3-1 (or the pseudogene TRBV3-2) to TRBJ2-1; D may correspond to TRBD1 or TRBD2 (5 bases each). Deletions cut 1 base from V and 6 bases from J, with 7 bases between. The CDR3 contains 13 residues. Germline V gives CDR1 LGHDT, CDR2 YNNKEL (reference sequence). The CDR3 region has the DNA TGTGCCAGCAGCCAAGCGAGGGGCAATGAGCAGTTCTTC. This gives the protein CASSQARGNEQFF.